A selection of T cell receptor beta chains follows, all from one sample in a study of cytomegalovirus exposure and HLA in healthy donors. Profiling relied on immunoSEQ multiplex PCR, and the TCRdb table lists in-frame clones only, not all of them. This sample has 130,000 to 150,000 clones, with about 80% found just once. The sequenced sample was PBMCs. All receptors derive from a man in his forties in good health and CMV-seropositive. Each CDR3 is given with its conserved first and last residue. Fields, in order: clone size, V gene, D gene, J gene, CDR3 protein, CDR3 DNA. A D gene is named only where the DNA matches it firmly. Not all rows give a size; the values are once, few, many and, for expanded clones, a class.

>few|TRBV18|NA|TRBJ1-1
CASSPAQGSTEAFF
TGTGCCAGCTCACCCGCACAGGGCAGCACTGAAGCTTTCTTT
>NA|TRBV7-9|TRBD1|TRBJ2-2
CASNPGTGVNDGGELFF
TGTGCCAGCAACCCAGGGACAGGGGTAAACGATGGCGGGGAGCTGTTTTTT
>NA|TRBV7-3|TRBD2|TRBJ2-3
CASSQQSGIADTQYF
TGTGCCAGCAGCCAACAAAGCGGGATTGCAGATACGCAGTATTTT
>NA|TRBV5-5|NA|TRBJ1-5
CASSLLGSRANNQPQHF
TGTGCCAGCAGCTTGTTAGGTAGCAGGGCTAACAATCAGCCCCAGCATTTT
>NA|TRBV25-1|TRBD1|TRBJ1-2
CASSHRGNYGYTF
TGTGCCAGCAGTCACAGGGGGAACTATGGCTACACCTTC
>NA|TRBV7-9|TRBD1|TRBJ2-1
CASSLGTGFSYNEQFF
TGTGCCAGCAGCTTAGGGACAGGCTTCTCCTACAATGAGCAGTTCTTC
>few|TRBV19|NA|TRBJ2-7
CAISPGSRTDEQYF
TGTGCCATCAGCCCGGGGTCACGGACGGATGAGCAGTACTTC
>NA|TRBV27|NA|TRBJ1-1
CASSLLGLTEAFF
TGTGCCAGCAGTTTACTGGGGCTCACTGAAGCTTTCTTT
>few|TRBV27|NA|TRBJ1-4
CASSPIIREKLFF
TGTGCCAGCAGTCCGATAATTCGGGAAAAACTGTTTTTT
>few|TRBV11-2|NA|TRBJ2-7
CASSFNRHSYEQYF
TGTGCCAGCAGCTTTAACAGGCACTCCTACGAGCAGTACTTC
>NA|TRBV10-3|NA|TRBJ1-3
CAISELGQQNTIYF
TGTGCCATCAGTGAGCTGGGACAACAAAACACCATATATTTT
>NA|TRBV29-1|TRBD1|TRBJ2-4
CSAWTGRAKNIQYF
TGCAGCGCTTGGACAGGGCGAGCCAAAAACATTCAGTACTTC
>NA|TRBV27|NA|TRBJ2-7
CASTLRTGAYEQYF
TGTGCCAGCACCTTACGGACGGGGGCCTACGAGCAGTACTTC
>once|TRBV19|TRBD1|TRBJ1-5
CASSISGRGFNQPQHF
TGTGCCAGTAGTATTAGCGGCAGGGGGTTCAATCAGCCCCAGCATTTT
>NA|TRBV4-1|NA|TRBJ1-5
CASSQEAHREQPQHF
TGCGCCAGCAGCCAGGAAGCCCACAGGGAACAGCCCCAGCATTTT
>NA|TRBV9|NA|TRBJ2-7
CASSVEHSTYEQYF
TGTGCCAGCAGCGTAGAGCACTCCACCTACGAGCAGTACTTC
>NA|TRBV19|NA|TRBJ1-2
CASSIDLRWRTDYGYTF
TGTGCCAGTAGTATAGATCTACGGTGGCGGACAGACTATGGCTACACCTTC
>few|TRBV25-1|NA|TRBJ1-1
CASSEGVRVDSEAFF
TGTGCCAGCAGTGAGGGTGTGAGGGTTGACTCCGAAGCTTTCTTT
>once|TRBV2|TRBD2|TRBJ2-5
CASRRDYLTIQETQYF
TGTGCCAGCAGGAGGGACTACCTAACGATCCAAGAGACCCAGTACTTC